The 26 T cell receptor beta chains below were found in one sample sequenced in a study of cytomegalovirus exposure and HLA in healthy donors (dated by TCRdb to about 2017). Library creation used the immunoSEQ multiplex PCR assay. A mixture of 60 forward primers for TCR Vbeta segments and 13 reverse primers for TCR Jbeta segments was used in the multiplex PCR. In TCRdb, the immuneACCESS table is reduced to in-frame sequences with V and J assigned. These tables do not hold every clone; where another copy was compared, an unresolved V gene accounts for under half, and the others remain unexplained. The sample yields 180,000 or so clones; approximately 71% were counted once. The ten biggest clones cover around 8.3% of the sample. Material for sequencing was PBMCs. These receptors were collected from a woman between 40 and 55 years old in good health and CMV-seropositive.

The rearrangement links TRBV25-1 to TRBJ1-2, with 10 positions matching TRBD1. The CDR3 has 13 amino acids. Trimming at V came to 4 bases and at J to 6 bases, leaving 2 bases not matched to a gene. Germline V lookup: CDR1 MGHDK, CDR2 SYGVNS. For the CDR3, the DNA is TGTGCCAGCAGTGCTGGGACAGGGGATGGCTACACCTTC. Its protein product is CASSAGTGDGYTF.

CDR3 sequence (DNA): TGTGCCAGCAGCTCACGGACTAGCGGCACAGATACGCAGTATTTT. This sequence encodes CASSSRTSGTDTQYF. V usage is TRBV5-4 and J usage is TRBJ2-3, with TRBD2 matching over 9 bases. From germline, CDR1 is SGHNT and CDR2 YYREEE (reference sequence). The CDR3 length is 15 residues. The trim removed 3 bases at V and 1 base at J, leaving 3 bases unmatched.

In DNA, the CDR3 is TGCGCCAGCAGCTTGTCCAGGGACTACGAGCAGTACTTC. This gives the protein CASSLSRDYEQYF. This chain joins TRBV5-1 and TRBJ2-7; tentative D call: TRBD1 (5 bases). Trimming stripped 1 base from V and 3 bases from J, with 8 bases between. From germline, CDR1 is SGHRS and CDR2 YFSETQ. The CDR3 is 13 amino acids. The full variable domain, rest sourced from reference TRBV5-1 and TRBJ2-7, is KAGVTQTPRYLIKTRGQQVTLSCSPISGHRSVSWYQQTPGQGLQFLFEYFSETQRNKGNFPGRFSGRQFSNSRSEMNVSTLELGDSALYLCASSLSRDYEQYFGPGTRLTVT.

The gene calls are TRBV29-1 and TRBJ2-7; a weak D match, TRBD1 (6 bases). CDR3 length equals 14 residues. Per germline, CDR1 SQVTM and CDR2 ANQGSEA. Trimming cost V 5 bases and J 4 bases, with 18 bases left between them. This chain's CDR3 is CSVSKRQGSYEQYF. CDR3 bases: TGCAGCGTTTCCAAGAGGCAGGGGAGTTACGAGCAGTACTTC.

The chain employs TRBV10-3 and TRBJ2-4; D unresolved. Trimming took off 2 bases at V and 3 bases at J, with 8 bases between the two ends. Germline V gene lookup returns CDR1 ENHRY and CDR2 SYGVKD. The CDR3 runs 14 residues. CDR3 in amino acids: CAISELGDKNIQYF. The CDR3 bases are TGTGCCATCAGTGAGCTGGGCGACAAAAACATTCAGTACTTC.

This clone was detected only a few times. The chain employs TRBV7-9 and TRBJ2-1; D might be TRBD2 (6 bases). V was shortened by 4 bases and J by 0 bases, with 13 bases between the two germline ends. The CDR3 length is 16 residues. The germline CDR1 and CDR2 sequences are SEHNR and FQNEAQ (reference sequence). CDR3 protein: CASSSPFGSSYNEQFF. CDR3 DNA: TGTGCCAGCAGCTCTCCGTTCGGGAGCTCCTACAATGAGCAGTTCTTC.

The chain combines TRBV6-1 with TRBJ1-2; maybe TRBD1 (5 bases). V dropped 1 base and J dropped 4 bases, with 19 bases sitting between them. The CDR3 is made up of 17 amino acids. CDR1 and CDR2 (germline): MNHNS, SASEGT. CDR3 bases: TGTGCCAGCAGTGAAGTGCGCAGTGGGGCGAAGGGCTATGGCTACACCTTC. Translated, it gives CASSEVRSGAKGYGYTF.

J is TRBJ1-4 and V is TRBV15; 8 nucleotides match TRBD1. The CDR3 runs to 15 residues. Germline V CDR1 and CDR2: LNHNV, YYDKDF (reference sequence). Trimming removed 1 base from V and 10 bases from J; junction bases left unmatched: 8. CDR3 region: CATSRAGQGDGKLFF. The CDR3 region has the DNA TGTGCCACCAGCAGAGCCGGACAGGGCGACGGAAAACTGTTTTTT.

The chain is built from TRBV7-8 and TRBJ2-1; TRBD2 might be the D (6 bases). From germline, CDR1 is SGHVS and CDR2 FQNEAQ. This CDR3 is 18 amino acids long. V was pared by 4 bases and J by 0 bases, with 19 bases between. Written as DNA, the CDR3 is TGTGCCAGCAGCTCCCCACCTCGGGACTTGAGCTCCTACAATGAGCAGTTCTTC. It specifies CASSSPPRDLSSYNEQFF.

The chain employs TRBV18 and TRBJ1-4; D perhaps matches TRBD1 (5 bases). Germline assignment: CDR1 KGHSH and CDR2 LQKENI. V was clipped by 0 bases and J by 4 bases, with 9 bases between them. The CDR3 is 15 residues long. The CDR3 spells CASSPPTGYNEKLFF. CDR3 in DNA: TGTGCCAGCTCACCACCAACAGGTTATAATGAAAAACTGTTTTTT. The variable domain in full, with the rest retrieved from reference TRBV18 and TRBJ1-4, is NAGVMQNPRHLVRRRGQEARLRCSPMKGHSHVYWYRQLPEEGLKFMVYLQKENIIDESGMPKERFSAEFPKEGPSILRIQQVVRGDSAAYFCASSPPTGYNEKLFFGSGTQLSVL.

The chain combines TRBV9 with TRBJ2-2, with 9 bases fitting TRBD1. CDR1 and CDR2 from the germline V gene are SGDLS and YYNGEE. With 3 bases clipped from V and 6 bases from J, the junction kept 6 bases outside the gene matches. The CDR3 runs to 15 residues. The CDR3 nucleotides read TGTGCCAGCAGCGACAGGGGGCGCGATCCCGGGGAGCTGTTTTTT. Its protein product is CASSDRGRDPGELFF. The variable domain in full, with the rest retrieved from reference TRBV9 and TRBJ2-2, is DSGVTQTPKHLITATGQRVTLRCSPRSGDLSVYWYQQSLDQGLQFLIQYYNGEERAKGNILERFSAQQFPDLHSELNLSSLELGDSALYFCASSDRGRDPGELFFGEGSRLTVL.

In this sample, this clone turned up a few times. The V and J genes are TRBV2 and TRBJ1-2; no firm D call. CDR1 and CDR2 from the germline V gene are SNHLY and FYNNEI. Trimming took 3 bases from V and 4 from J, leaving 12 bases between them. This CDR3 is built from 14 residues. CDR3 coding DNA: TGTGCCAGCAGTGATAATCAGGCAAGCTATGGCTACACCTTC. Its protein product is CASSDNQASYGYTF. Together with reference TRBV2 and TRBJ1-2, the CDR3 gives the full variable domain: EPEVTQTPSHQVTQMGQEVILRCVPISNHLYFYWYRQILGQKVEFLVSFYNNEISEKSEIFDDQFSVERPDGSNFTLKIRSTKLEDSAMYFCASSDNQASYGYTFGSGTRLTVV.

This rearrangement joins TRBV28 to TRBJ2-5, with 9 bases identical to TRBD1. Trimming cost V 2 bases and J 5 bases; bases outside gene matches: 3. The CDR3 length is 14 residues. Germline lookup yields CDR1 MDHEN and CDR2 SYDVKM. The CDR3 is CASSLGDRVETQYF. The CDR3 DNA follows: TGTGCCAGCAGTTTAGGGGACAGGGTTGAGACCCAGTACTTC.

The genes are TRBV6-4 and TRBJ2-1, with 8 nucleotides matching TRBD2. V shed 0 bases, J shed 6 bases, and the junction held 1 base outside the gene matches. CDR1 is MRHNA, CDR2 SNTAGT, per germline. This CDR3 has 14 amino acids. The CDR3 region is CASSDSAGANEQFF. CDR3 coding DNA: TGTGCCAGCAGTGACTCAGCGGGAGCCAATGAGCAGTTCTTC.

The CDR3 protein is CASSYSAGRGGYTF. The DNA of the CDR3 is TGTGCCAGCAGTTACTCCGCGGGGAGAGGAGGCTACACCTTC. V and J are TRBV6-5 and TRBJ1-2; D gene unclear. The germline gives CDR1 MNHEY, CDR2 SVGAGI. The CDR3 totals 14 residues. V shed 0 bases and J shed 8 bases, with 13 bases lying between them.

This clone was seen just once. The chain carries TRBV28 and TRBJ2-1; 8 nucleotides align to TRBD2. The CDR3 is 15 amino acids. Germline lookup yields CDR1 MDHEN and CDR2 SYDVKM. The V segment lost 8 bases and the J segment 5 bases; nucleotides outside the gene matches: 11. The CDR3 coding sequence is TGTGCCAGCGGAGAAATAGCGGGAAGAGACAATGAGCAGTTCTTC. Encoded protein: CASGEIAGRDNEQFF.

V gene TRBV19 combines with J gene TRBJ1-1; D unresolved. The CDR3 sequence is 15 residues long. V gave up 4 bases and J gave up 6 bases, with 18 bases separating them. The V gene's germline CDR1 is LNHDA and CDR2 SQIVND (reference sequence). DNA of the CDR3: TGTGCCAGTAGTACGGAGAACATAGGAATCTCTGAAGCTTTCTTT. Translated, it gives CASSTENIGISEAFF.

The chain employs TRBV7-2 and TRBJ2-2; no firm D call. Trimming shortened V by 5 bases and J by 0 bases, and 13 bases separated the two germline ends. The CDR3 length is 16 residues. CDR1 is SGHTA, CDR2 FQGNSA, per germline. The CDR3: CASSRASVANTGELFF. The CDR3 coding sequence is TGTGCCAGCAGCCGAGCGTCGGTGGCGAACACCGGGGAGCTGTTTTTT.

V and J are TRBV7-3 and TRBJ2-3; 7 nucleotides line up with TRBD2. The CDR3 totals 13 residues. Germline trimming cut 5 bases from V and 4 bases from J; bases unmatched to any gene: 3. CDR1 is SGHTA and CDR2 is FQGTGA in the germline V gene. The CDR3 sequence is CASSAGVSDTQYF. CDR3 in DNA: TGTGCCAGCAGCGCGGGAGTATCAGATACGCAGTATTTT. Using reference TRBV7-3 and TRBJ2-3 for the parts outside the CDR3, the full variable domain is GAGVSQTPSNKVTEKGKYVELRCDPISGHTALYWYRQSLGQGPEFLIYFQGTGAADDSGLPNDRFFAVRPEGSVSTLKIQRTERGDSAVYLCASSAGVSDTQYFGPGTRLTVL.

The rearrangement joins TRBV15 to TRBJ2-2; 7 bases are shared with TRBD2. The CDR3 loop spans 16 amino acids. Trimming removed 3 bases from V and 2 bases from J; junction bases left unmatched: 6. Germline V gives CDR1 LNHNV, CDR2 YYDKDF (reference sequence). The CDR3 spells CATSRSGLSNTGELFF. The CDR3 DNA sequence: TGTGCCACCAGCAGGTCGGGACTATCAAACACCGGGGAGCTGTTTTTT.

The CDR3 DNA is TGTGCCAGCACCTCCGGGGGGAACACTGAAGCTTTCTTT. As protein: CASTSGGNTEAFF. The chain uses TRBV27 and TRBJ1-1; tentatively, D is TRBD1 (5 bases). The CDR3 extends over 13 amino acids. V was trimmed by 7 bases and J by 1 base, leaving 10 bases between them. The V gene's germline CDR1 is MNHEY and CDR2 SMNVEV (reference sequence).

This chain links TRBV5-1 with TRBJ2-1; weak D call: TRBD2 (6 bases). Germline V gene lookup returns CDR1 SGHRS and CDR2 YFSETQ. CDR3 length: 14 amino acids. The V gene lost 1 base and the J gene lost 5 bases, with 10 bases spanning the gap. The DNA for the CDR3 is TGCGCCAGCAGCTTGTGGACTACCAACAATGAGCAGTTCTTC. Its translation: CASSLWTTNNEQFF.

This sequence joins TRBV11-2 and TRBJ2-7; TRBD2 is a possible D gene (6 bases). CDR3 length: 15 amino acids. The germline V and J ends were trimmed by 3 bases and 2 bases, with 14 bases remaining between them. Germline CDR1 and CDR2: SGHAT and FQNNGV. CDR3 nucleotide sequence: TGTGCCAGCAGCTTTCAAATAGCGGAGCCCTACGAGCAGTACTTC. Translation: CASSFQIAEPYEQYF.

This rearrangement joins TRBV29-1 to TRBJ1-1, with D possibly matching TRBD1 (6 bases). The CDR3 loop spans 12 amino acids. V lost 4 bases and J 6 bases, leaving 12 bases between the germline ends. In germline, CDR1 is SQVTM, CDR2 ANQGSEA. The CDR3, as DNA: TGCAGCGTTGGACAGGTGGGTTCTGAAGCTTTCTTT. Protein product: CSVGQVGSEAFF. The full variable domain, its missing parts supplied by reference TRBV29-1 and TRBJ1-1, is SAVISQKPSRDICQRGTSLTIQCQVDSQVTMMFWYRQQPGQSLTLIATANQGSEATYESGFVIDKFPISRPNLTFSTLTVSNMSPEDSSIYLCSVGQVGSEAFFGQGTRLTVV.

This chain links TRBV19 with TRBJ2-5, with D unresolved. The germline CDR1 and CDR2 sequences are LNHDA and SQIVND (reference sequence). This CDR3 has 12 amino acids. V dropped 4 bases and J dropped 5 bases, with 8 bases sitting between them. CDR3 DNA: TGTGCCAGTAGTAAGGCTAGGGAGACCCAGTACTTC. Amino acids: CASSKARETQYF.

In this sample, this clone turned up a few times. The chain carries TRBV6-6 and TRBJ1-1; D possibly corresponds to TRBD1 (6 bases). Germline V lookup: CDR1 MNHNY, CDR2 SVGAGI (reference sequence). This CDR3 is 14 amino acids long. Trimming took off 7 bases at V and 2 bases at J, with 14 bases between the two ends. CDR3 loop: CASTGGNDNTEAFF. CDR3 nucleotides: TGTGCCAGCACGGGGGGCAATGATAACACTGAAGCTTTCTTT.